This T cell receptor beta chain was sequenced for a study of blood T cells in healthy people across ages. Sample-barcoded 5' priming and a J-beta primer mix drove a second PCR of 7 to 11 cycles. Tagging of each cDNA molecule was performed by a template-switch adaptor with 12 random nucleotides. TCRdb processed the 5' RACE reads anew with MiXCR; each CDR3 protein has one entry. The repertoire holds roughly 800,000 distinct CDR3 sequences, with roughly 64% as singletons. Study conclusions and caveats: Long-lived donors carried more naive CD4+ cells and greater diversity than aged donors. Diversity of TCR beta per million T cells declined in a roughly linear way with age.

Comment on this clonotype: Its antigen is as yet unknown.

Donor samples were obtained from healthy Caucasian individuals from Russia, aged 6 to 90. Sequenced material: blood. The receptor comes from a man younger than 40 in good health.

The CDR3 region is CASSQAVTGGEETQYF. The CDR3 DNA follows: TGTGCCAGCAGCCAGGCTGTGACAGGGGGCGAAGAGACCCAGTACTTC. J is TRBJ2-5 and V is TRBV4-2; 10 bases fit TRBD1. This CDR3 region has 16 residues. The germline V gene has CDR1 LGHNA and CDR2 YNFKEQ. With 3 bases clipped from V and 3 bases from J, the junction kept 7 bases outside the gene matches.